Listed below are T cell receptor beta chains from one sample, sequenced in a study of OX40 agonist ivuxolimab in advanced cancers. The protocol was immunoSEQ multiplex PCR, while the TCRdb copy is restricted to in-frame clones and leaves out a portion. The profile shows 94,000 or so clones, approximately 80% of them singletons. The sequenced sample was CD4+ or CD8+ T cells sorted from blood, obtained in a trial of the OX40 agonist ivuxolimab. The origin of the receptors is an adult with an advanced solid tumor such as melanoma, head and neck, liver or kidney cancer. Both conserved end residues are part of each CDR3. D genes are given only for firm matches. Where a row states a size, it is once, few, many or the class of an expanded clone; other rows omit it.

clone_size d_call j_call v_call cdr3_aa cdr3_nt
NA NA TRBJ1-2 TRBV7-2 CASSPEDYGYTF TGTGCCAGCAGCCCGGAGGACTATGGCTACACCTTC
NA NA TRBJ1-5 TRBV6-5 CASSPQGGGNQPQHF TGTGCCAGCAGTCCACAGGGAGGGGGCAATCAGCCCCAGCATTTT
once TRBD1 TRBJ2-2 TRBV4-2 CASSQQAGGNTGELFF TGTGCCAGCAGCCAACAGGCAGGGGGCAACACCGGGGAGCTGTTTTTT
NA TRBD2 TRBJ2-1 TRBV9 CASSAPGLAGDEQFF TGTGCCAGCAGCGCACCGGGACTAGCGGGGGATGAGCAGTTCTTC
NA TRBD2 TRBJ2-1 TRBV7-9 CASSSLAGGENEQFF TGTGCCAGCAGCTCCCTAGCGGGGGGGGAGAATGAGCAGTTCTTC
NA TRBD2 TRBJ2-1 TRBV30 CAWNGGSSYNEQFF TGTGCCTGGAACGGCGGGAGCTCCTACAATGAGCAGTTCTTC
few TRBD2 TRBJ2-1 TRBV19 CASSIISGGYNEQFF TGTGCCAGTAGTATAATTAGCGGGGGATACAATGAGCAGTTCTTC
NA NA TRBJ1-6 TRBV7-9 CASSLWVSLADSPLHF TGTGCCAGCAGCTTATGGGTATCCTTAGCTGATTCACCCCTCCACTTT
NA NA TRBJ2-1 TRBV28 CASSLGGRENEQFF TGTGCCAGCAGTTTGGGTGGAAGGGAAAATGAGCAGTTCTTC
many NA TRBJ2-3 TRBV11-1 CASSPIPAVIPDTQYF TGTGCCAGCAGCCCGATTCCAGCGGTGATCCCAGATACGCAGTATTTT
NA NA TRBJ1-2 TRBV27 CASSHDNTVNYGYTF TGTGCCAGCAGTCACGATAATACAGTTAACTATGGCTACACCTTC
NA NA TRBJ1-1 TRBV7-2 CASSQGGTEAFF TGTGCCAGCAGCCAAGGGGGCACTGAAGCTTTCTTT
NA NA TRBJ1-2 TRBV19 CASSIKGHIPLYGYTF TGTGCCAGTAGTATCAAGGGACACATCCCCCTCTATGGCTACACCTTC
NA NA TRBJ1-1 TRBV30 CACSRRREAFF TGTGCCTGCTCTAGGAGGAGAGAAGCTTTCTTT
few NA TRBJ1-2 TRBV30 CAWIESYGYTF TGTGCCTGGATTGAAAGCTATGGCTACACCTTC
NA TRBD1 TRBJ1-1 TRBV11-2 CASSPGQGKYTEAFF TGTGCCAGCAGCCCGGGACAGGGCAAATACACTGAAGCTTTCTTT
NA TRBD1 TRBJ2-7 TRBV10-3 CAIRTGQGVDEQYF TGTGCCATCAGAACCGGACAGGGCGTCGACGAGCAGTACTTC
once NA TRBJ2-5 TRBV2 CASSEEVGETQYF TGTGCCAGCAGTGAAGAGGTTGGGGAGACCCAGTACTTC
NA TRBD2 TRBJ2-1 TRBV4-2 CASSQVGTSGSNEQFF TGTGCCAGCAGCCAAGTTGGGACTAGCGGGAGTAATGAGCAGTTCTTC
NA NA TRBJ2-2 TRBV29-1 CSVVAEPITGELFF TGCAGCGTTGTAGCGGAGCCAATCACCGGGGAGCTGTTTTTT
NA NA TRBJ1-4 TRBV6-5 CASSYGGVRGKLFF TGTGCCAGCAGTTACGGGGGAGTGCGGGGAAAACTGTTTTTT
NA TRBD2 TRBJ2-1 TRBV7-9 CASSRRPGTSGHNEQFF TGTGCCAGCAGTCGTCGGCCCGGGACTAGCGGGCACAATGAGCAGTTCTTC
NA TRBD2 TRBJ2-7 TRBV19 CASSMGGLAGTYEQYF TGTGCCAGTAGTATGGGAGGGCTAGCGGGGACCTACGAGCAGTACTTC
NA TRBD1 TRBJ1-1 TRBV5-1 CASSETGGGTEAFF TGCGCCAGCAGCGAAACAGGGGGTGGCACTGAAGCTTTCTTT
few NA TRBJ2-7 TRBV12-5 CASGPLTGLQYF TGTGCTAGTGGTCCCCTTACAGGGTTGCAGTACTTC
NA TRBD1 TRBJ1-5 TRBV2 CASSEQDRVGYYSNQPQHF TGTGCCAGCAGTGAACAGGACAGGGTCGGGTACTATAGCAATCAGCCCCAGCATTTT
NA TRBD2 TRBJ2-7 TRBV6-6 CASSSGLAEFYEQYF TGTGCCAGCAGTTCGGGACTAGCGGAGTTTTACGAGCAGTACTTC
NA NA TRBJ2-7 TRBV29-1 CSVEIGLPPYEQYF TGCAGCGTTGAGATAGGCCTCCCACCCTACGAGCAGTACTTC
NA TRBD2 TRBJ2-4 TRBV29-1 CSVGSGLAGGAKNIQYF TGCAGCGTTGGCTCGGGACTAGCGGGGGGAGCCAAAAACATTCAGTACTTC
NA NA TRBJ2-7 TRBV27 CASSLFGGYEQYF TGTGCCAGCAGTTTATTCGGCGGCTACGAGCAGTACTTC
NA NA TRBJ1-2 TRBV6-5 CASTSGSIYGYTF TGTGCCAGCACCTCTGGATCCATCTATGGCTACACCTTC
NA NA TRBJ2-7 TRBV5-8 CASSLSNYEQYF TGTGCCAGCAGCTTGTCTAACTACGAGCAGTACTTC
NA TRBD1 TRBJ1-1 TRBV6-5 CATRDWQGDTEAFF TGTGCCACCAGGGACTGGCAGGGGGACACTGAAGCTTTCTTT
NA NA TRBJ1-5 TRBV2 CASSESRTSNQPQHF TGTGCCAGCAGTGAATCTCGGACTAGCAATCAGCCCCAGCATTTT
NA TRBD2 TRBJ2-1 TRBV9 CASSEGTTMSSYNEQFF TGTGCCAGCAGCGAGGGGACTACCATGAGCTCCTACAATGAGCAGTTCTTC
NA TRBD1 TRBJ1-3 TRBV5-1 CASSNDRGAGNTIYF TGCGCCAGCAGCAACGACAGGGGCGCTGGAAACACCATATATTTT
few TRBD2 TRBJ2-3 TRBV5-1 CASSYPSGGQADTQYF TGCGCCAGCAGCTACCCTAGCGGGGGGCAGGCAGATACGCAGTATTTT
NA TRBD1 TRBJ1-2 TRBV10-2 CASSPGQGSYGYTF TGCGCCAGCAGTCCGGGACAGGGCTCTTACGGCTACACCTTC
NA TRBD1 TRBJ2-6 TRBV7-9 CASSFPTGLAGANVLTF TGTGCCAGCAGCTTCCCGACAGGGCTGGCTGGGGCCAACGTCCTGACTTTC
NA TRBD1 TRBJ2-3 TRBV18 CASSAYSPGQSTDTQYF TGTGCCAGCTCAGCCTACTCCCCGGGACAGAGCACAGATACGCAGTATTTT
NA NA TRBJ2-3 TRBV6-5 CASNRGPTFTDTQYF TGTGCCAGCAACCGGGGCCCTACCTTCACAGATACGCAGTATTTT
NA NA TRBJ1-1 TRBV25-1 CASSAAPGTLPEAFF TGTGCCAGCAGTGCGGCCCCCGGGACACTCCCTGAAGCTTTCTTT
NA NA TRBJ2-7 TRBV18 CASSPSQEIYEQYF TGTGCCAGCTCACCTAGTCAAGAAATCTACGAGCAGTACTTC
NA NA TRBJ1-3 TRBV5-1 CASSLVPDFSGNTIYF TGCGCCAGCAGCTTGGTACCGGATTTCTCTGGAAACACCATATATTTT
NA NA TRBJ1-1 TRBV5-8 CASRLQASNTEAFF TGTGCCAGCAGATTACAGGCTTCGAACACTGAAGCTTTCTTT
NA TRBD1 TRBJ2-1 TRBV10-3 CAISEPGTGTYNEQFF TGTGCCATCAGTGAGCCCGGGACAGGGACCTACAATGAGCAGTTCTTC
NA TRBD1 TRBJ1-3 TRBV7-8 CASSLANQGAAGNTIYF TGTGCCAGCAGCTTAGCAAATCAGGGGGCGGCGGGAAACACCATATATTTT
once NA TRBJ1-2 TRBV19 CASSMGQTYGYTF TGTGCCAGTAGTATGGGTCAGACGTATGGCTACACCTTC
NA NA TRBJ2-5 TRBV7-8 CASSLQLTGTQETQYF TGTGCCAGCAGCCTCCAGCTGACAGGGACTCAAGAGACCCAGTACTTC
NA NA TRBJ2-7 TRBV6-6 CASSPKQVVEQYF TGTGCCAGCAGCCCCAAGCAGGTGGTCGAGCAGTACTTC
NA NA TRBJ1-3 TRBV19 CASTIQGYSGNTIYF TGTGCCAGTACCATACAGGGATACTCTGGAAACACCATATATTTT
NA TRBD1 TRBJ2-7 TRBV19 CARGQVTYEQYF TGTGCCAGGGGACAGGTAACCTACGAGCAGTACTTC
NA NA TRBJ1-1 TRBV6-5 CASSKQGWTEAFF TGTGCCAGCAGTAAACAGGGTTGGACTGAAGCTTTCTTT
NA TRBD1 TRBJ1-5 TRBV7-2 CASSSRTGISYSNQPQHF TGTGCCAGCAGCTCCCGGACAGGGATTAGCTATAGCAATCAGCCCCAGCATTTT
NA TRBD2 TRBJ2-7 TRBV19 CAIRLAGRKGGEQYF TGTGCCATTAGACTAGCGGGACGGAAAGGAGGCGAGCAGTACTTC